Shown below are 25 T cell receptor beta chains from a single sample sequenced in a study of OX40 agonist ivuxolimab in advanced cancers. The repertoire was sequenced with immunoSEQ multiplex PCR; TCRdb's copy has only in-frame clones and lacks some. This table has over 40,000 clones, 75% to 90% appearing once. Here the sequenced sample was CD4+ or CD8+ T cells sorted from blood, taken in a trial of the OX40 agonist ivuxolimab. These receptors came from an adult with an advanced solid tumor such as melanoma, head and neck, liver or kidney cancer.

This rearrangement joins TRBV9 to TRBJ2-2; TRBD1 agrees at 7 bases. After removal of 4 bases from V and 4 bases from J, the junction contained 13 bases not matched to a gene. Germline CDR1 and CDR2: SGDLS and YYNGEE. The CDR3 runs 17 residues. Here the CDR3 DNA reads TGTGCCAGCAGCCCCCGAACTGACAGGGTGGGCACCGGGGAGCTGTTTTTT. It codes for CASSPRTDRVGTGELFF.

The chain couples TRBV28 to TRBJ1-2; the D gene is possibly TRBD1 (5 bases). Germline assignment: CDR1 MDHEN and CDR2 SYDVKM. Trimming stripped 4 bases from V and 8 bases from J, with 17 bases between. The CDR3 totals 14 residues. CDR3 nucleotide sequence: TGTGCCAGCAGTTCGGGGGGTGTGGCGAAAGGCTACACCTTC. Translating gives CASSSGGVAKGYTF.

A single count supports this clone. V usage is TRBV7-9 and J usage is TRBJ2-7; no definite D call. The CDR3 consists of 12 residues. V lost 1 base to trimming and J lost 4 bases, with 5 bases between them. Germline V lookup: CDR1 SEHNR, CDR2 FQNEAQ (reference sequence). The CDR3 loop is CASSLESYEQYF. CDR3 DNA sequence: TGTGCCAGCAGCTTAGAATCGTACGAGCAGTACTTC.

J is TRBJ1-4 and V is TRBV18; D gene ambiguous. This CDR3 is built from 14 residues. Germline values: CDR1 KGHSH, CDR2 LQKENI. V was trimmed by 5 bases and J by 6 bases, leaving 13 bases between them. This chain's CDR3 is CASSKTVDHEKLFF. The CDR3 region has the DNA TGTGCCAGCTCAAAAACGGTAGACCATGAAAAACTGTTTTTT.

The chain uses TRBV5-6 and TRBJ1-2; D remains unclear. This CDR3 comprises 12 residues. V was cut by 6 bases and J by 0 bases, with 6 bases left in between. CDR1 is SGHDT and CDR2 is YYEEEE in the germline V gene. CDR3 sequence: CASMSSNYGYTF. The CDR3 DNA is TGTGCCAGCATGAGCTCTAACTATGGCTACACCTTC. The entire variable domain, with the rest obtained from reference TRBV5-6 and TRBJ1-2, is as follows: DAGVTQSPTHLIKTRGQQVTLRCSPKSGHDTVSWYQQALGQGPQFIFQYYEEEERQRGNFPDRFSGHQFPNYSSELNVNALLLGDSALYLCASMSSNYGYTFGSGTRLTVV.

The J gene is TRBJ1-2, the V gene TRBV2; 7 nucleotides line up with TRBD1. The CDR3 runs 15 residues. V lost 7 bases, J lost 0 bases, and 8 bases stayed unmatched. Looked up from germline, CDR1 is SNHLY and CDR2 is FYNNEI. This chain's CDR3 is CASTLDQGANYGYTF. For the CDR3, the DNA is TGTGCCAGCACCCTCGACCAGGGGGCTAACTATGGCTACACCTTC.

The rearrangement joins TRBV29-1 to TRBJ2-3; 11 nucleotides match TRBD2. The germline gives CDR1 SQVTM, CDR2 ANQGSEA. Losses at the gene ends were 4 bases for V and 3 bases for J; bases not matched to a gene: 6. The CDR3 totals 15 residues. CDR3 protein: CSVALTSGATDTQYF. In DNA, the CDR3 is TGCAGCGTTGCCCTGACTAGCGGGGCTACAGATACGCAGTATTTT.

The CDR3, as DNA: TGTGCCTGGAGTAGGGACAGGGGGCTTTTAGCAACTAATGAAAAACTGTTTTTT. Translation gives CAWSRDRGLLATNEKLFF. V is TRBV30 and J is TRBJ1-4; 12 positions match TRBD1. V gave up 2 bases and J gave up 0 bases; unmatched junction bases: 7. Per the germline V gene, CDR1 is GTSNPN and CDR2 is SVGIG (reference sequence). The CDR3 loop spans 18 amino acids.

The rearrangement uses TRBV5-1 and TRBJ1-3; 10 nucleotides align to TRBD1. Germline lookup yields CDR1 SGHRS and CDR2 YFSETQ. The CDR3 covers 15 residues. Trimming took 4 bases from V and 3 from J; bases not matched to a gene: 4. CDR3 residues: CASSPGQGVGNTIYF. CDR3 DNA sequence: TGCGCCAGCAGCCCAGGACAGGGGGTTGGAAACACCATATATTTT.

The V call is TRBV28, the J call TRBJ1-4; D unclear. The CDR3 extends over 15 amino acids. Trimming cost V 3 bases and J 4 bases, with 12 bases left between them. Germline assignment: CDR1 MDHEN and CDR2 SYDVKM. The CDR3 reads CASSFGGSNNEKLFF. The CDR3 region has the DNA TGTGCCAGCAGTTTCGGCGGCAGTAATAATGAAAAACTGTTTTTT.

The rearrangement links TRBV27 to TRBJ2-3, with a tentative D call TRBD1 (5 bases). V dropped 8 bases and J dropped 1 base, with 19 bases sitting between them. CDR1 is MNHEY and CDR2 is SMNVEV in the germline V gene (reference sequence). The length of the CDR3 is 16 residues. CDR3 in amino acids: CASSIYQGGGTDTQYF. CDR3 DNA: TGTGCCAGCTCGATATACCAGGGTGGTGGCACAGATACGCAGTATTTT.

This clone was counted between two and nine times. The chain has TRBV7-3 and TRBJ1-5; 12 bases are shared with TRBD1. This CDR3 has 19 amino acids. CDR1 and CDR2 (germline): SGHTA, FQGTGA. V lost 3 bases, J lost 0 bases, and 9 bases stayed unmatched. CDR3 in DNA: TGTGCCAGCAGCTTGGGAACCGGGACAGGGGGCAATAGCAATCAGCCCCAGCATTTT. This gives the protein CASSLGTGTGGNSNQPQHF.

This clone was detected only a few times. The chain uses TRBV7-9 and TRBJ1-2; TRBD1 aligns across 8 bases. This CDR3 region has 11 residues. J gave up 8 bases and V 10 bases, and 6 bases lay outside the gene matches. The germline V gene encodes CDR1 SEHNR and CDR2 FQNEAQ (reference sequence). The CDR3 reads CAISGGDGYTF. The CDR3, as DNA: TGTGCCATTTCAGGGGGCGACGGCTACACCTTC.

The genes are TRBV5-1 and TRBJ2-7, with 7 positions matching TRBD1. The V gene's germline CDR1 is SGHRS and CDR2 YFSETQ. V trimming: 0 bases; J trimming: 0 bases; junction bases outside the gene matches: 12. The CDR3 runs to 18 residues. For the CDR3, the DNA is TGCGCCAGCAGCTTGGTGCCCTTAGACAGGGAGAGCTCCTACGAGCAGTACTTC. This gives the protein CASSLVPLDRESSYEQYF.

V usage is TRBV11-3 and J usage is TRBJ1-1; D uncertain. This CDR3 has 13 amino acids. The germline V gene has CDR1 SGHNT and CDR2 YENEEA. V was trimmed by 1 base and J by 2 bases, leaving 5 bases between them. The CDR3 spells CASSLAENTEAFF. CDR3 DNA: TGTGCCAGCAGCTTAGCAGAAAACACTGAAGCTTTCTTT.

To note about this clone: At one boundary the junction diverges from the germline segment, which might be a read error. The gene calls are TRBV19 and TRBJ1-2; 7 bases are shared with TRBD1. CDR3 size: 13 residues. The germline CDR1 and CDR2 sequences are LNHDA and SQIVND (reference sequence). The CDR3 sequence is CASSLDREYGYTF. CDR3 sequence (DNA): TGTGCCAGTAGTTTAGACAGGGAATACGGCTACACCTTC.

This chain connects TRBV6-1 to TRBJ1-1, with D maybe TRBD1 (6 bases). CDR1 is MNHNS and CDR2 is SASEGT in the germline V gene. The ends were cut back, 3 bases at V and 11 bases at J, with 22 bases in the middle. This CDR3 region has 15 residues. The CDR3 loop reads CASSEVGAFRGWAFF. CDR3 nucleotide sequence: TGTGCCAGCAGTGAGGTGGGGGCTTTTAGGGGCTGGGCTTTCTTT.

The rearrangement joins TRBV11-3 to TRBJ2-1, with a possible D match to TRBD2 (5 bases). V shed 1 base and J shed 10 bases, with 8 bases lying between them. Per germline, CDR1 SGHNT and CDR2 YENEEA. The CDR3 is made up of 12 amino acids. The CDR3 DNA is TGTGCCAGCAGCTTAGGAACTAGGGAGCAGTTCTTC. It encodes CASSLGTREQFF.

This clone was seen just once. V gene TRBV5-1 combines with J gene TRBJ1-5; D is unresolved. V was trimmed by 0 bases and J by 3 bases, leaving 4 bases between them. Germline assignment: CDR1 SGHRS and CDR2 YFSETQ. CDR3 size: 13 residues. CDR3 nucleotides: TGCGCCAGCAGCTTGGATCTCAATCAGCCCCAGCATTTT. The encoded protein is CASSLDLNQPQHF.

Worth noting for this clone: Other DNA sequences in the sample encode the same CDR3. The chain employs TRBV18 and TRBJ1-5; perhaps TRBD1 as D (5 bases). The CDR3 length is 17 residues. CDR1 is KGHSH, CDR2 LQKENI, per germline. V was trimmed by 2 bases and J by 6 bases, leaving 20 bases between them. This CDR3 reads CASSPVRSSGTGQPQHF. CDR3 DNA sequence: TGTGCCAGCTCACCAGTACGTTCTTCAGGGACCGGTCAGCCCCAGCATTTT.

The chain employs TRBV5-5 and TRBJ1-4; D remains unclear. Trimming left V 1 base short and J 4 bases short, with 8 bases between. Germline CDR1 reads SGHKS; CDR2 reads YYEKEE (reference sequence). The CDR3 is made up of 14 amino acids. The CDR3 nucleotides read TGTGCCAGCAGCTTGCTCACCGTTAATGAAAAACTGTTTTTT. This encodes CASSLLTVNEKLFF.

This chain joins TRBV7-9 and TRBJ2-7; tentatively, D is TRBD2 (6 bases). CDR1 and CDR2 from the germline V gene are SEHNR and FQNEAQ (reference sequence). Trimming removed 1 base from V and 4 bases from J, with 11 bases in between. This CDR3 contains 14 residues. CDR3 sequence: CASSLGGDGYEQYF. The DNA for the CDR3 is TGTGCCAGCAGCTTAGGGGGGGACGGATACGAGCAGTACTTC.

J is TRBJ1-1 and V is TRBV11-2; tentative D call: TRBD1 (5 bases). Germline CDR1 SGHAT, CDR2 FQNNGV. The V end was cut by 4 bases, the J end by 1 base, with 10 bases between. The CDR3 has 14 amino acids. CDR3 DNA sequence: TGTGCCAGCAGCTCCGGGGCCGGGAACACTGAAGCTTTCTTT. Residues: CASSSGAGNTEAFF.

The chain combines TRBV6-6 with TRBJ1-2, with D unresolved. This CDR3 spans 13 amino acids. Germline loops: CDR1 MNHNY, CDR2 SVGAGI (reference sequence). V was pared by 5 bases and J by 8 bases, with 15 bases between. CDR3 sequence (DNA): TGTGCCAGCAGTGGAATAAAGGGCGGCGGCTACACCTTC. Its protein product is CASSGIKGGGYTF.

V is TRBV27 and J is TRBJ2-1; 7 bases are a match to TRBD1. Looked up from germline, CDR1 is MNHEY and CDR2 is SMNVEV (reference sequence). The V segment lost 3 bases and the J segment 4 bases; nucleotides outside the gene matches: 12. The CDR3 consists of 17 residues. CDR3 sequence (DNA): TGTGCCAGCAGTTTTATCGGTGGGGGACAGATTTACAATGAGCAGTTCTTC. This translates into CASSFIGGGQIYNEQFF.